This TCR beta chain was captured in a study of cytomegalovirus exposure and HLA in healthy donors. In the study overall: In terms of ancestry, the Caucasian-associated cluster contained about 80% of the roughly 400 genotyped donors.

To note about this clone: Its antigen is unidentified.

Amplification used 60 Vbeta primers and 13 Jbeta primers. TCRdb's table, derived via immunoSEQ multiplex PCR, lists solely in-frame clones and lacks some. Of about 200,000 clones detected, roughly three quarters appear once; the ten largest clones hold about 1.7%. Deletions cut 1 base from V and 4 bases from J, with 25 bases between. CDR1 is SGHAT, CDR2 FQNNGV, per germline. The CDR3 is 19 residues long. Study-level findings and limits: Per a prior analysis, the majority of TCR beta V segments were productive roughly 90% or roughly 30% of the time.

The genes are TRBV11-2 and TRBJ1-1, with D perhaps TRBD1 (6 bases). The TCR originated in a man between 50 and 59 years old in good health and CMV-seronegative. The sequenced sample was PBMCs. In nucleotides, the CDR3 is TGTGCCAGCAGCTTAGCTTCCCTCCGCACACAGGGACGTAGCACTGAAGCTTTCTTT. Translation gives CASSLASLRTQGRSTEAFF.